The entry that follows covers one T cell receptor (beta chain) sequence. Grouping used clinical history reported by participants in a survey and questionnaire. Exposed study participants had met a COVID-19 case within 2 weeks before entry. The sample comes from a study of blood T cell repertoires in COVID-19. Study-level information: Collection of acute and convalescent COVID-19 samples took place in the United States, Italy and Spain.

The CDR3 loop spans 16 amino acids. Germline V gene lookup returns CDR1 KGHDR and CDR2 SFDVKD. V trimming: 3 bases; J trimming: 7 bases; junction bases outside the gene matches: 6. TCRdb's copy holds only in-frame clones and misses some; the assay was immunoSEQ multiplex PCR. The data contain around 250,000 clones, about four fifths of them singletons. The receptor comes from a man aged 40-55 years who had been exposed to COVID-19. The sample was PBMCs or T cells enriched from blood (not recorded which). The rearrangement joins TRBV24-1 to TRBJ2-1; 12 bases map to TRBD2. This chain's CDR3 is CATSDATSGRVNEQFF. The CDR3 coding sequence is TGTGCCACCAGTGATGCGACTAGCGGGAGAGTGAATGAGCAGTTCTTC.